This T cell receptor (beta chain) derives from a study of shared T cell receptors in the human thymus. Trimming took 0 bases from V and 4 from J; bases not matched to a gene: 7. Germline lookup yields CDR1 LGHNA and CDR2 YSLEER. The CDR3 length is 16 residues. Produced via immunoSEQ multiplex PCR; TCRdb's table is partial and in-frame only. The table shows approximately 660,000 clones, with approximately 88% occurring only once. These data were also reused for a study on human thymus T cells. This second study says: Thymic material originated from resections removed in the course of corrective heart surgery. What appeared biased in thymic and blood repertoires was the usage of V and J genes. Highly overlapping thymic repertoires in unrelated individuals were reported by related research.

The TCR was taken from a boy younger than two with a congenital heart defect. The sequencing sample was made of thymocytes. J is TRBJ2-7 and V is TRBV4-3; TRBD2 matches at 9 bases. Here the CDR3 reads CASSQDMREGPYEQYF. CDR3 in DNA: TGCGCCAGCAGCCAAGATATGCGGGAGGGCCCGTACGAGCAGTACTTC.